This entry concerns a single TCR beta chain. No antigen is known for it. This entry belongs to a study of sequential checkpoint blockade in melanoma. Study context: Randomization was 1:1 between first-line nivolumab→ipilimumab and ipilimumab→nivolumab. Each arm's sequence ended with maintenance nivolumab. Broader study findings: Mutational load did not correlate with tumor T-cell fraction or clonality. Pretreatment TIL clonality tracked with response in the nivolumab-first arm.

As for treatment: randomized to nivolumab then ipilimumab (arm A) or the reverse (arm B). Assay: immunoSEQ multiplex PCR; the TCRdb copy retains only in-frame clones and omits some. The sample has about 12,000 clones; approximately 24% are singletons. CDR3 size: 15 residues. Germline CDR1 reads SGHNT; CDR2 reads YENEEA. Trimming cost V 1 base and J 0 bases, with 7 bases left between them. Sequencing was performed on tumor tissue (inferred from file names), taken from a patient given nivolumab and ipilimumab in sequence. The origin of this receptor is a human donor with melanoma. The genes are TRBV11-3 and TRBJ1-5; no reliable D call. CDR3 sequence: CASSLGRYSNQPQHF. In DNA form, the CDR3 reads TGTGCCAGCAGCTTAGGCAGGTATAGCAATCAGCCCCAGCATTTT.